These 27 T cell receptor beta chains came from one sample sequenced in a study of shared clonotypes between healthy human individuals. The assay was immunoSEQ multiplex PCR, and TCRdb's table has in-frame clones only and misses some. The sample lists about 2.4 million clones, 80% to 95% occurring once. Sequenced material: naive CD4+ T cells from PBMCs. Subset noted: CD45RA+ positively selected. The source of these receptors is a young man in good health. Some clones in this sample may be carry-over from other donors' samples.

CDR3 DNA sequence: TGCGCCAGCAGCCAACACCCAGGACAGTCCCCTACAGATACGCAGTATTTT. It specifies CASSQHPGQSPTDTQYF. V usage is TRBV4-1 and J usage is TRBJ2-3; perhaps TRBD1 as D (6 bases). The germline V gene has CDR1 MGHRA and CDR2 YSYEKL. V was cut by 2 bases and J by 3 bases, with 18 bases left in between. The CDR3 is 17 amino acids.

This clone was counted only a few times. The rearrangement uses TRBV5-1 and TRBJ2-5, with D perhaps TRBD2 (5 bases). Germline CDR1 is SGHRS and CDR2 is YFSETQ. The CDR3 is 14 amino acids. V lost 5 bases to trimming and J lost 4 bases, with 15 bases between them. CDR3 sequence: CASSPTNEGETQYF. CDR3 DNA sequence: TGCGCCAGCAGTCCCACAAACGAGGGAGAGACCCAGTACTTC.

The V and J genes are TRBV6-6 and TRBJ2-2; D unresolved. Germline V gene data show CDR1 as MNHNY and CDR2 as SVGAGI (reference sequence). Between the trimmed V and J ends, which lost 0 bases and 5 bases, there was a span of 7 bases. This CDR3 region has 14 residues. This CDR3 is CASSYSKGTGELFF. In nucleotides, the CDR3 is TGTGCCAGCAGTTACTCGAAGGGAACCGGGGAGCTGTTTTTT.

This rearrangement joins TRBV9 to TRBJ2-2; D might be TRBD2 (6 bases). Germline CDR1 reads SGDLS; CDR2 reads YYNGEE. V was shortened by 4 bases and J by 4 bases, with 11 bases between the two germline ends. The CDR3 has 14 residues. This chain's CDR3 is CASSTSSGTGELFF. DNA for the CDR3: TGTGCCAGCAGCACCAGTAGCGGCACCGGGGAGCTGTTTTTT.

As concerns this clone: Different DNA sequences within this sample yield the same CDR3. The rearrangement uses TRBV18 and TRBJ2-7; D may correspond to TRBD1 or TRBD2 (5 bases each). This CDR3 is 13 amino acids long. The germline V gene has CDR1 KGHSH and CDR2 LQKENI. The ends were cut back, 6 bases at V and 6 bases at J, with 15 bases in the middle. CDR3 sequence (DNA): TGTGCCAGCTCGCCCGGGACCCCGGGCGAGCAGTACTTC. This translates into CASSPGTPGEQYF. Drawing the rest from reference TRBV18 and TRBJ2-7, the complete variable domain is NAGVMQNPRHLVRRRGQEARLRCSPMKGHSHVYWYRQLPEEGLKFMVYLQKENIIDESGMPKERFSAEFPKEGPSILRIQQVVRGDSAAYFCASSPGTPGEQYFGPGTRLTVT.

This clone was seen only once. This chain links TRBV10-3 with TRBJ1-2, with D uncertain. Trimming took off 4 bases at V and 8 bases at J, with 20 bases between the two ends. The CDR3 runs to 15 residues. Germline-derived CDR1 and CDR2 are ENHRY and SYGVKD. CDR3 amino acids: CAISAPGTQGLGYTF. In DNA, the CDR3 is TGTGCCATCAGTGCCCCGGGAACGCAAGGGTTGGGCTACACCTTC.

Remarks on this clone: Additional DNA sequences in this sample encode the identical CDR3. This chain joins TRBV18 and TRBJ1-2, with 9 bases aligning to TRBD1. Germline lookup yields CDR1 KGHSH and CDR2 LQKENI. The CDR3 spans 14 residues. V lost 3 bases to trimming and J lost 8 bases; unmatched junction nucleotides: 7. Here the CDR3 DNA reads TGTGCCAGCTCACCGGGACAGGGAGCGGGGGGCTACACCTTC. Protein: CASSPGQGAGGYTF.

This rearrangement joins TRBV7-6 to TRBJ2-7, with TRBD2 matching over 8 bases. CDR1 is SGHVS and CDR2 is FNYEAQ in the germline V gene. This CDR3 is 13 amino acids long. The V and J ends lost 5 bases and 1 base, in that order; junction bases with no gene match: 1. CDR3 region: CASSRGGSYEQYF. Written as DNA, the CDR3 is TGTGCCAGCAGCCGGGGGGGGTCCTACGAGCAGTACTTC.

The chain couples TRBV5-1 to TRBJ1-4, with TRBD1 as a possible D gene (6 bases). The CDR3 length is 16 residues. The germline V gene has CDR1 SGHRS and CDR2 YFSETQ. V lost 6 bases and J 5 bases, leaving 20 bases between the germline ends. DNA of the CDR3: TGCGCCAGCAAGAGGGGGGAGCAGGGGCCCAATGAAAAACTGTTTTTT. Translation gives CASKRGEQGPNEKLFF.

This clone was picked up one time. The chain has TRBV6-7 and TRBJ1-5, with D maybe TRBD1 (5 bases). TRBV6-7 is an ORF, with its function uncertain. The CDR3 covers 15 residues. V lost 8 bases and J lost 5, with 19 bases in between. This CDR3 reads CASPKGTAGDQPQHF. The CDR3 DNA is TGTGCCAGCCCAAAAGGGACGGCGGGGGATCAGCCCCAGCATTTT.

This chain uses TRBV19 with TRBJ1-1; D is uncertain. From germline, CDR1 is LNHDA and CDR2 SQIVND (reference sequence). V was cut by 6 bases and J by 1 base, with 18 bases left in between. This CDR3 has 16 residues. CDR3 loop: CASRPGPLRRNTEAFF. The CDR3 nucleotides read TGTGCCAGTAGGCCCGGGCCCCTAAGGAGGAACACTGAAGCTTTCTTT.

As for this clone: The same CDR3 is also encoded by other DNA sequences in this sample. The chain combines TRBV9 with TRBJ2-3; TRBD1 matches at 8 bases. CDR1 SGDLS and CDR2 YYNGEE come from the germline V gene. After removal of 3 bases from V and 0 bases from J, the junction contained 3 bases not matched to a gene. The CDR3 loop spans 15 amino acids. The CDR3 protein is CASSARTGSTDTQYF. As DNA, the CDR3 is TGTGCCAGCAGCGCCAGGACAGGGAGCACAGATACGCAGTATTTT.

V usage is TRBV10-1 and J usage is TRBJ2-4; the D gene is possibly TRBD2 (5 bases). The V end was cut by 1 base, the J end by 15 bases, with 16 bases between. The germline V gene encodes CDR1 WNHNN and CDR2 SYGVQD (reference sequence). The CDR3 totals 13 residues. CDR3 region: CASSECRLGVWYF. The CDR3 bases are TGCGCCAGCAGTGAGTGCCGCCTGGGAGTTTGGTACTTC.

The CDR3 region is CSAGDTNQPQHF. In DNA form, the CDR3 reads TGCAGCGCTGGGGACACTAATCAGCCCCAGCATTTT. The J gene is TRBJ1-5, the V gene TRBV29-1; a weak D match, TRBD1 (6 bases). The length of the CDR3 is 12 residues. Trimming pared 7 bases from V and 4 bases from J, leaving 11 bases between. Germline V gives CDR1 SQVTM, CDR2 ANQGSEA.

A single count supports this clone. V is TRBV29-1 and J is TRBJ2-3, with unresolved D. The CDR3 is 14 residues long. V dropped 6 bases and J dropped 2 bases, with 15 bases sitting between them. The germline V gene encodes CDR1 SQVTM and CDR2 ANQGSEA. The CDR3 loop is CSVHWPFPTDTQYF. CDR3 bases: TGCAGCGTGCATTGGCCTTTTCCCACAGATACGCAGTATTTT.

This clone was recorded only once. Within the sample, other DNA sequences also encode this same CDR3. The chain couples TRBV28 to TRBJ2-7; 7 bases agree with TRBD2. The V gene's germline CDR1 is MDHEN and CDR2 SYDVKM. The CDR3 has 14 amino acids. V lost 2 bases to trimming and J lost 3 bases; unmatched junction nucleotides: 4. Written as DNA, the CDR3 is TGTGCCAGCAGTTTAGGCGGGAGTCTCTACGAGCAGTACTTC. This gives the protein CASSLGGSLYEQYF. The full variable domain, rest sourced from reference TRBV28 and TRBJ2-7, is DVKVTQSSRYLVKRTGEKVFLECVQDMDHENMFWYRQDPGLGLRLIYFSYDVKMKEKGDIPEGYSVSREKKERFSLILESASTNQTSMYLCASSLGGSLYEQYFGPGTRLTVT.

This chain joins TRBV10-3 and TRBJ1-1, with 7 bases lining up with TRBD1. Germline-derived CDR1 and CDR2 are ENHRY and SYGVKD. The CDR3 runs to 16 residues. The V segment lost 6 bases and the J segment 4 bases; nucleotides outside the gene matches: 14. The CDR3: CAIRPLETGLGTEAFF. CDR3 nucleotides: TGTGCCATCAGGCCCCTAGAGACAGGGTTGGGCACTGAAGCTTTCTTT.

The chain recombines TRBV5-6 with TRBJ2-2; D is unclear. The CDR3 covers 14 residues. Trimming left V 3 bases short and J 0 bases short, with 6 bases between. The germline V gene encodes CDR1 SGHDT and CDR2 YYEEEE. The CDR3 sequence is CASSSRPNTGELFF. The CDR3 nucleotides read TGTGCCAGCAGCTCTAGACCGAACACCGGGGAGCTGTTTTTT.

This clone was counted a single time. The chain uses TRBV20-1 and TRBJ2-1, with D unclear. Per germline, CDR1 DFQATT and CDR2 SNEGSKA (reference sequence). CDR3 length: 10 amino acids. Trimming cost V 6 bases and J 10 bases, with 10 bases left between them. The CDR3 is CSATKEEQFF. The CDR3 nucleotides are TGCAGTGCAACTAAGGAGGAGCAGTTCTTC.

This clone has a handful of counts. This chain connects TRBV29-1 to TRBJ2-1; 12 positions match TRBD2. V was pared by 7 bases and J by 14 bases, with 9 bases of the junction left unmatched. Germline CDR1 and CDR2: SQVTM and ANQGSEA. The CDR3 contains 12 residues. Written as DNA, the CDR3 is TGCAGCGGGACTAGCGGGACGGTGGGAGAGTTCTTC. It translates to CSGTSGTVGEFF.

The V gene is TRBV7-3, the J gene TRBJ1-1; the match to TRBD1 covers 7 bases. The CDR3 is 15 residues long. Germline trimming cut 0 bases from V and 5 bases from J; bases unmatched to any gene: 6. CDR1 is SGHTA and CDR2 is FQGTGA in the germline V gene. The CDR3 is CASSLTAGGVTEAFF. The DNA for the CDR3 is TGTGCCAGCAGCTTAACGGCAGGGGGTGTAACTGAAGCTTTCTTT.

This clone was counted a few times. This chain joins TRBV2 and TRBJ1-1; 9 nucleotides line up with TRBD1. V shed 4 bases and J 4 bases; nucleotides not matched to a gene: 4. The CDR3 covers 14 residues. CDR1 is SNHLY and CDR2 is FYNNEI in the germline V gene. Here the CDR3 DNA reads TGTGCCAGCAGTGGGAGGGACAGGGTCACTGAAGCTTTCTTT. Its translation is CASSGRDRVTEAFF.

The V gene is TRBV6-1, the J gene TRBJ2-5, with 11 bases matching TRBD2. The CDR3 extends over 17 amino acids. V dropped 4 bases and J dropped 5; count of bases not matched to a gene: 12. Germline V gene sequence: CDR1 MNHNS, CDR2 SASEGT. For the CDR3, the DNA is TGTGCCAGCAGTGGCCCCCGCTTAGCGGGAGGGACGGAGACCCAGTACTTC. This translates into CASSGPRLAGGTETQYF.

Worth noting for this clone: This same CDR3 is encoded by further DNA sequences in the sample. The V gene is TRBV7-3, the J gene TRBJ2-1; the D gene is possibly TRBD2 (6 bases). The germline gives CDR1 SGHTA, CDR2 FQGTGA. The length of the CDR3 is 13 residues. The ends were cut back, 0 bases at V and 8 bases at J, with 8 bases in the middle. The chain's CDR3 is CASSLTRRDEQFF. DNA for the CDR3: TGTGCCAGCAGCTTAACGCGGAGGGATGAGCAGTTCTTC.

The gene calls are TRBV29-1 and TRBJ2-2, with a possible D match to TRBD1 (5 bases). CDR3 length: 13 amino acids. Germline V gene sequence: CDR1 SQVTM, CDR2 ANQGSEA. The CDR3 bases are TGCGTTGCCGGACACCCGAACACCGGGGAGCTGTTTTTT. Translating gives CVAGHPNTGELFF.

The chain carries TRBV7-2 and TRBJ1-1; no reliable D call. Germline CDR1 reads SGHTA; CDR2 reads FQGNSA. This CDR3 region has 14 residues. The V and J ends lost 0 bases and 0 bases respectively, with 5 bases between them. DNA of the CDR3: TGTGCCAGCAGCTTAGCTTCAGTGAACACTGAAGCTTTCTTT. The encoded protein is CASSLASVNTEAFF.

The CDR3 DNA reads as TGTGCCAGCAGTTACGGGGGGATCAGTGAAGCTTTCTTT. Protein product: CASSYGGISEAFF. The rearrangement links TRBV6-5 to TRBJ1-1; possibly TRBD1 for D (5 bases). V was pared by 2 bases and J by 7 bases, with 11 bases between. Germline V gene lookup returns CDR1 MNHEY and CDR2 SVGAGI. CDR3 length: 13 residues.